Reported below is one TCR beta chain. The trim removed 5 bases at V and 4 bases at J, leaving 12 bases unmatched. Looked up from germline, CDR1 is MGHRA and CDR2 is YSYEKL. The CDR3 is 16 residues long. This sample is part of a study of blood T cell repertoires in COVID-19. At the level of the study: Specimens from acute and convalescent COVID-19 originated in the United States, Italy and Spain. The cDNA or gDNA used as material had been derived from T cells, B-cell-depleted T cells, or PBMCs.

In the original analysis: Researchers report that nucleated cell counts were estimated from reference gene primer amplification. Data came from immunoSEQ multiplex PCR; TCRdb stores just in-frame clones and leaves some out. That table supplies the V and J calls and clone size; D and trimming were determined from the DNA. The sample yields 250,000 to 350,000 clones, approximately 86% seen once. Sequenced input: peripheral blood. The V gene is TRBV4-1, the J gene TRBJ1-2; TRBD1 matches 8 bases. The clonotype was recovered from a woman in her 70s with COVID-19, enrolled during active disease. In nucleotides, the CDR3 is TGCGCCAGCAGCGCCCCGGGACAGGAAACTTTCTATGGCTACACCTTC. Translation gives CASSAPGQETFYGYTF.